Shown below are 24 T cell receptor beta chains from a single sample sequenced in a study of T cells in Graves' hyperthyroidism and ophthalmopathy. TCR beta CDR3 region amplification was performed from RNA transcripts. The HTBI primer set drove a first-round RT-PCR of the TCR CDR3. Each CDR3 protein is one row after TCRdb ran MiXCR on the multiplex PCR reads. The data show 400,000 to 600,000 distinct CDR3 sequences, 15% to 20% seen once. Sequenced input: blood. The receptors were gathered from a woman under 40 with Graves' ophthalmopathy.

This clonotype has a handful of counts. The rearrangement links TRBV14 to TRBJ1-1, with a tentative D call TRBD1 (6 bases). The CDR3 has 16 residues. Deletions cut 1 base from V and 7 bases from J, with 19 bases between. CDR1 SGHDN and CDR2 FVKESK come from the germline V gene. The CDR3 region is CASSQGWEQGMVEAFF. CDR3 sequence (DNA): TGTGCCAGCAGCCAAGGATGGGAACAGGGTATGGTTGAAGCTTTCTTT.

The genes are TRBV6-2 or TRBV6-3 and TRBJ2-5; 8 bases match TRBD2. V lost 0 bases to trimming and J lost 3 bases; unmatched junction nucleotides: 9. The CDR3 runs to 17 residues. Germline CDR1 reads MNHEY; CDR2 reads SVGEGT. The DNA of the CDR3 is TGTGCCAGCAGTTACTCCCCCCGGGGGGGTTTAAAAGAGACCCAGTACTTC. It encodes CASSYSPRGGLKETQYF.

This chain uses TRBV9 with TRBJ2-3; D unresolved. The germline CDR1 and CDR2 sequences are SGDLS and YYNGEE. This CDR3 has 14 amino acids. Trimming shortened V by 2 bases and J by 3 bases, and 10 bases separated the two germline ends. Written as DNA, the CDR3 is TGTGCCAGCAGCGTCCCCCCTGGTACAGATACGCAGTATTTT. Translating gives CASSVPPGTDTQYF. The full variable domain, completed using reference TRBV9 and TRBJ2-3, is DSGVTQTPKHLITATGQRVTLRCSPRSGDLSVYWYQQSLDQGLQFLIQYYNGEERAKGNILERFSAQQFPDLHSELNLSSLELGDSALYFCASSVPPGTDTQYFGPGTRLTVL.

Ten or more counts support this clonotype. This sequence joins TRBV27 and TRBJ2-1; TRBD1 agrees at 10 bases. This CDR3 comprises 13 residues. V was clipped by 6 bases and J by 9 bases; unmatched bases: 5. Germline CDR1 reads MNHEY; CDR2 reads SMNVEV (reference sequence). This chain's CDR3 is CASSLRDRGEQFF. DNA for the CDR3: TGTGCCAGCAGCCTACGGGACAGGGGTGAGCAGTTCTTC.

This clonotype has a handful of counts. The CDR3 region has the DNA TGTGCTAGTGGTTCCTCGGACCTGAATGAGCAGTTCTTC. Encoded protein: CASGSSDLNEQFF. J is TRBJ2-1 and V is TRBV12-5; D not certain. Germline CDR1 LGHNT, CDR2 FRNRAP. Trimming removed 4 bases at V and 7 bases at J, with 11 bases between. The CDR3 runs to 13 residues.

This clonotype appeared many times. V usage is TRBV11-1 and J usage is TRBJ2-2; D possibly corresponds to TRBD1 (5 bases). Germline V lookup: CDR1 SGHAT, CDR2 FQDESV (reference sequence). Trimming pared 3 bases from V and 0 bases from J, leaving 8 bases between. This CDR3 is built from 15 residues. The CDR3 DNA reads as TGTGCCAGCAGCTTGTGGACAACGAACACCGGGGAGCTGTTTTTT. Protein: CASSLWTTNTGELFF.

The CDR3 is CASSQSGLAERSFF. CDR3 DNA: TGTGCCAGCAGTCAATCGGGACTAGCGGAGCGTTCGTTCTTC. The V call is TRBV28, the J call TRBJ2-1; 11 bases fit TRBD2. The germline CDR1 and CDR2 sequences are MDHEN and SYDVKM. V gave up 5 bases and J gave up 15 bases; unmatched junction bases: 12. The CDR3 totals 14 residues.

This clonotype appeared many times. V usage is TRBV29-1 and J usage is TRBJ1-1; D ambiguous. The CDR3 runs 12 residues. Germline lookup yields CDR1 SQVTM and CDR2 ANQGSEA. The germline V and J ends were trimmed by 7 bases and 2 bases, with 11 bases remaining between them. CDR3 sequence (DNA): TGCAGCGCCGACGGGATTAACACTGAAGCTTTCTTT. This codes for CSADGINTEAFF.

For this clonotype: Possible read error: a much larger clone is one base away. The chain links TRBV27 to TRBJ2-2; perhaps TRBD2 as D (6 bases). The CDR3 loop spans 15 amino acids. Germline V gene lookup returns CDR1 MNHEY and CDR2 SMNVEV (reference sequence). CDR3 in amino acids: CASSLPVTWGGELCF. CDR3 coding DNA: TGTGCCAGCAGTCTACCCGTGACCTGGGGCGGGGAGCTGTGTTTT.

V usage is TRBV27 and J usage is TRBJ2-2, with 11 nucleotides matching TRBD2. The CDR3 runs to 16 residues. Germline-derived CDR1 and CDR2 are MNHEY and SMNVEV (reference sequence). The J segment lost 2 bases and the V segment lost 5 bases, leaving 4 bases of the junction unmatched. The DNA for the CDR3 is TGTGCCAGCAGTATGGGACTAGCGGTTAACACCGGGGAGCTGTTTTTT. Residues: CASSMGLAVNTGELFF.

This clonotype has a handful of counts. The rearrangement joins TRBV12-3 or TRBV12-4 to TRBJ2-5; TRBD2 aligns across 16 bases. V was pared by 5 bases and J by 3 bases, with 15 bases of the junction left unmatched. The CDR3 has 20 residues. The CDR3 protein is CASSPAGTSGRAELKETQYF. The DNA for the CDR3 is TGTGCCAGCAGTCCTGCCGGGACTAGCGGGAGGGCCGAGTTAAAAGAGACCCAGTACTTC.

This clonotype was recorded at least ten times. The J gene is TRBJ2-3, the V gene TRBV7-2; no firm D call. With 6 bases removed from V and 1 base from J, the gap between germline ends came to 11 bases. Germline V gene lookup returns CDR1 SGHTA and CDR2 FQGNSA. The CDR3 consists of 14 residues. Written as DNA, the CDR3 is TGTGCCAGCAGTAATGGTCTGGGCACAGATACGCAGTATTTT. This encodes CASSNGLGTDTQYF.

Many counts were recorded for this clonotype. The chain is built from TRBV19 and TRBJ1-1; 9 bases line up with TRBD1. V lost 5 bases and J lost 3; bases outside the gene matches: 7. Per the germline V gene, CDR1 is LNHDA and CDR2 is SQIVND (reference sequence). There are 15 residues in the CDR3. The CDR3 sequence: CASSATRDRDTEAFF. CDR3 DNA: TGTGCCAGTAGTGCTACCCGGGACAGGGACACTGAAGCTTTCTTT.

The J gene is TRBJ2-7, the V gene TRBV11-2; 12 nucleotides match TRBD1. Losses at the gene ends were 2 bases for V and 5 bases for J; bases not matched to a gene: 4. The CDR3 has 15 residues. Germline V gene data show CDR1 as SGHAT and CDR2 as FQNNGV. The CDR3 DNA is TGTGCCAGCAGCTTAAGAGGGACAGGGGGCAACGAGCAGTACTTC. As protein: CASSLRGTGGNEQYF.

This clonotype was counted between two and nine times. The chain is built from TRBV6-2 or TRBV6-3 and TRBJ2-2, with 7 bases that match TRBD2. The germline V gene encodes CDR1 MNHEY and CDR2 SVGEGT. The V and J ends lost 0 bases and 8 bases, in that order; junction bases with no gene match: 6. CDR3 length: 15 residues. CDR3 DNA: TGTGCCAGCAGTTACTCACGCGGGAGAGGTGGGGAGCTGTTTTTT. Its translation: CASSYSRGRGGELFF.

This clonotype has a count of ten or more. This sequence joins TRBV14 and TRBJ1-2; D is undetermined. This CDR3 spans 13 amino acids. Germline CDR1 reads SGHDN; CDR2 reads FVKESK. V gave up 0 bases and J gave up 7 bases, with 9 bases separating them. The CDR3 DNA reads TGTGCCAGCAGCCAAGATGTCGGATCTGGCTACACCTTC. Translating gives CASSQDVGSGYTF. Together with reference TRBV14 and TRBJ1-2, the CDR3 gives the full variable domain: EAGVTQFPSHSVIEKGQTVTLRCDPISGHDNLYWYRRVMGKEIKFLLHFVKESKQDESGMPNNRFLAERTGGTYSTLKVQPAELEDSGVYFCASSQDVGSGYTFGSGTRLTVV.

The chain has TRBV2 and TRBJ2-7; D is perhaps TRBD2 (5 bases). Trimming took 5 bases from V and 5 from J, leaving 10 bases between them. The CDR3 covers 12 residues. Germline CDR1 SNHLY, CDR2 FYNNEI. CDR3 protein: CASSYRRDEQYF. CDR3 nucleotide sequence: TGTGCCAGCAGTTATAGGCGGGACGAGCAGTACTTC.

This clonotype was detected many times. The CDR3: CASSLGRAGPYGYTF. The CDR3 bases are TGTGCCAGCAGCTTAGGCCGGGCAGGACCATATGGCTACACCTTC. This chain uses TRBV11-1 with TRBJ1-2, with D unclear. The germline V and J ends were trimmed by 1 base and 5 bases, with 14 bases remaining between them. The CDR3 is 15 residues long. Germline CDR1 and CDR2: SGHAT and FQDESV (reference sequence).

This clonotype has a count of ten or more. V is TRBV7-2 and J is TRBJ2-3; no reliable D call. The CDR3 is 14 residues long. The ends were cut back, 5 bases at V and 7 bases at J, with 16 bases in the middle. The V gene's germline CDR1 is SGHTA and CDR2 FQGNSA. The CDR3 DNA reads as TGTGCCAGCAGCCAAACTGTGAATTCTAATACGCAGTATTTT. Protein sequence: CASSQTVNSNTQYF.

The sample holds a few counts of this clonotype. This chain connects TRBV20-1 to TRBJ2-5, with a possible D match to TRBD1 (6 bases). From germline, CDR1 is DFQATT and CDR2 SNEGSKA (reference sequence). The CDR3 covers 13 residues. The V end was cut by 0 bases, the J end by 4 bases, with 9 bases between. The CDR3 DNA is TGCAGTGCTAGAGATACAGGGCGAGAGACCCAGTACTTC. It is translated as CSARDTGRETQYF.

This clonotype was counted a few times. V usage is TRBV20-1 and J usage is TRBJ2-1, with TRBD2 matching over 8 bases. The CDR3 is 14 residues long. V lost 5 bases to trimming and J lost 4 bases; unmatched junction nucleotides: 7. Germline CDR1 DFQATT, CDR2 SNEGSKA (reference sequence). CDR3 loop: CSAPGRAAYNEQFF. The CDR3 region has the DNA TGCAGTGCTCCCGGGAGGGCCGCTTACAATGAGCAGTTCTTC.

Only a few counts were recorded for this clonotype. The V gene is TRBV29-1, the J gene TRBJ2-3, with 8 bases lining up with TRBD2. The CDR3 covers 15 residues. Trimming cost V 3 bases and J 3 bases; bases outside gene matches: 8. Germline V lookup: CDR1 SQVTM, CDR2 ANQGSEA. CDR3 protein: CSVERSGLVTDTQYF. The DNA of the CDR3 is TGCAGCGTTGAGAGATCGGGACTAGTTACAGATACGCAGTATTTT.

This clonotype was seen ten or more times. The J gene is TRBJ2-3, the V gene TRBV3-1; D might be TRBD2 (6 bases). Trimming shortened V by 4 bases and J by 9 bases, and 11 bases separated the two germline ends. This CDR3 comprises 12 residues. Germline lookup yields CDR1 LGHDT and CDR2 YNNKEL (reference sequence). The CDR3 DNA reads TGTGCCAGCAGCCTTTCGGGAGTCACGCAGTATTTT. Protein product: CASSLSGVTQYF.

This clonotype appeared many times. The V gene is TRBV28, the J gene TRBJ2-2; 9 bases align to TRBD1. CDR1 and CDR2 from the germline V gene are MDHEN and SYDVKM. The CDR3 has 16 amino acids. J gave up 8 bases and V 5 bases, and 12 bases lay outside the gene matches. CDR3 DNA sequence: TGTGCCAGCAGTAAGACCGGGACAGGGTTATCGGGGGAGCTGTTTTTT. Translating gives CASSKTGTGLSGELFF.